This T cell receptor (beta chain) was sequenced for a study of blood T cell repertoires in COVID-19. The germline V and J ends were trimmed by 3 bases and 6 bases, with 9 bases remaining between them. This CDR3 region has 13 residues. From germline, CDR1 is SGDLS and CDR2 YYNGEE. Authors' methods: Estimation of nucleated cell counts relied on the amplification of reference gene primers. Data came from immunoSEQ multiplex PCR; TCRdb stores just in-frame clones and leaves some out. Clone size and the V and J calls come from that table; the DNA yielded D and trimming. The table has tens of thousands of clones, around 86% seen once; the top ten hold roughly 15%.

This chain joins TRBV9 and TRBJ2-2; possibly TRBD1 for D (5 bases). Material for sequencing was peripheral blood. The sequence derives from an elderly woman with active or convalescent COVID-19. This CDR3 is CASSAREAGELFF. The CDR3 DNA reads TGTGCCAGCAGCGCCAGGGAAGCCGGGGAGCTGTTTTTT.